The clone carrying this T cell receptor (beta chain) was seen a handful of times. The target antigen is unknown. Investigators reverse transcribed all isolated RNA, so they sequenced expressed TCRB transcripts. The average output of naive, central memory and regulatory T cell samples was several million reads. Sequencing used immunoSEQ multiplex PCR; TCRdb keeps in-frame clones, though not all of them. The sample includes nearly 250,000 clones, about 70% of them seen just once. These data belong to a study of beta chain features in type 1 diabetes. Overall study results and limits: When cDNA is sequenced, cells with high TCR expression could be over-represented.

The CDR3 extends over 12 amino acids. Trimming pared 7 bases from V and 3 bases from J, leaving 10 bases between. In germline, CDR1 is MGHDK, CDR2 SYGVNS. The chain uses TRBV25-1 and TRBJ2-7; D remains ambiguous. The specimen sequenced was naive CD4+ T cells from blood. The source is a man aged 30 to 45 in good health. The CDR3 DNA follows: TGTGCCAGCATAGGTAACAGCTACGAGCAGTACTTC. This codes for CASIGNSYEQYF.